These T cell receptor beta chains were read from a single sample in a study of cytomegalovirus exposure and HLA in healthy donors. Produced via immunoSEQ multiplex PCR; TCRdb's table is partial and in-frame only. The profile shows 250,000 to 400,000 clones, around 90% of them singletons. Sequenced: PBMCs. These receptors were taken from a man under 40 in good health and CMV-seronegative. Each CDR3 is given with its conserved first and last residue. Fields, in order: V gene, CDR3 protein.

TRBV19 | CASSMYRGPYEQYF
TRBV2 | CASKTGMGEKLFF
TRBV4-3 | CASSHLDRYTGELFF
TRBV7-9 | CASSAQQGAAEKLFF
TRBV6-1 | CASSGTTFNQPQHF
TRBV7-8 | CASSLGDTNTEAFF
TRBV2 | CASVRAARGTDTQYF
TRBV6-1 | CASDYGKLFF
TRBV7-6 | CASSLAPAPTGDNEQYF
TRBV11-2 | CASSPDRGLEKLFF
TRBV7-8 | CASSLAVGFGEADTQYF
TRBV6-1 | CASSDEVAGGSYEQYF
TRBV11-3 | CASSLLLVRSPLHF
TRBV11-2 | CASSLRAGAHEKLFF
TRBV4-3 | CASSQVSGSNSPLHF
TRBV23-1 | CASNVRPGHQGITDTQYF
TRBV6-5 | CASSLGQYNEQFF
TRBV6-5 | CASRRDSYEQYF
TRBV5-4 | CASSSRDRGLVEKLFF
TRBV18 | CASSLLDREFSPLHF
TRBV7-8 | CASSLRRGGLEQFF
TRBV18 | CASSPHRDSATEAFF
TRBV6-4 | CASSDSDRGSTGELFF
TRBV4-1 | CASSQLDQGQRNEPQHF
TRBV4-1 | CASSQPTNRPREGQFF
TRBV11-2 | CASSFAAFSGNTIYF
TRBV4-1 | CASSQDPILLAGLQFF
TRBV4-3 | CASSQQDSNQPQHF
TRBV5-1 | CASSLEVGSPLHF
TRBV4-3 | CASSQDLGELFF
TRBV11-2 | CASGKDRINYGYTF